The sequence of this TCR beta chain was determined in a study of human T cells and chemical hapten exposure. The CDR3 spans 11 residues. Germline V lookup: CDR1 MDHEN, CDR2 SYDVKM. The V and J ends lost 6 bases and 12 bases respectively, with 15 bases between them. TCRdb analysed the RACE reads with MiXCR anew, one entry per CDR3 protein. The sample lists some 52,000 distinct CDR3 sequences, roughly 11% occurring once. In this sample, this clonotype turned up a few times. The sample's time point: patch test 1, 2 weeks after DPC sensitization. Indicated treatment: therapeutic diphenylcyclopropenone sensitization with weekly scalp DPC. Unfractionated whole blood yielded total RNA.

The source is a woman aged 35 to 49 with alopecia areata. Some clones in this sample may be carry-over from other donors' samples. The source material was whole blood, sampled in connection with sensitization to the hapten diphenylcyclopropenone (DPC). The chain links TRBV28 to TRBJ2-7, with D perhaps being TRBD1 or TRBD2 (5 bases each). The CDR3 sequence is CASRWGTAWYF. As DNA, the CDR3 is TGTGCCAGCAGATGGGGGACCGCCTGGTACTTC.